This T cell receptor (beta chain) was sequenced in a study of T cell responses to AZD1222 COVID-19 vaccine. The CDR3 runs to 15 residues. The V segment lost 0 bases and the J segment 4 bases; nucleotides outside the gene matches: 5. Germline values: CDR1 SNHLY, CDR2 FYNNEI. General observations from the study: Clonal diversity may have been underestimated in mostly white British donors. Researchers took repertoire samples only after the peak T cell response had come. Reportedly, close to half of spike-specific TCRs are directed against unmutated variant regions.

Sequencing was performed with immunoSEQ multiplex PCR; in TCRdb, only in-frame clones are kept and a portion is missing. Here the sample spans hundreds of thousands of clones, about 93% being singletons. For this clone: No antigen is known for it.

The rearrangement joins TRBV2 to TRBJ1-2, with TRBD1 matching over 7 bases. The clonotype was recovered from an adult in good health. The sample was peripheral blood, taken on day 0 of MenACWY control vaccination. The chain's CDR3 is CASSEARTGGYGYTF. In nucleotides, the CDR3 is TGTGCCAGCAGTGAAGCCCGGACAGGAGGCTATGGCTACACCTTC.